The 9 T cell receptor beta chains below come from one sample, sequenced in a study of T cell changes during pregnancy in multiple sclerosis. The protocol was immunoSEQ multiplex PCR, while the TCRdb copy is restricted to in-frame clones and leaves out a portion. This sample has tens of thousands of clones, with over 75% found just once. The input for sequencing was CD8+ T cells from peripheral blood mononuclear cells, taken in the second trimester of pregnancy. The receptors originated from a female donor with multiple sclerosis, enrolled in a pregnancy study.

V is TRBV4-2 and J is TRBJ2-7; 8 bases map to TRBD1. Germline V gene lookup returns CDR1 LGHNA and CDR2 YNFKEQ. CDR3 size: 15 residues. V lost 2 bases and J lost 2; bases outside the gene matches: 5. CDR3 nucleotides: TGTGCCAGCAGCCAAATTTCGACAGGGGCCTACGAGCAGTACTTC. Amino acid sequence: CASSQISTGAYEQYF.

The chain has TRBV15 and TRBJ1-1; 8 nucleotides line up with TRBD1. Per germline, CDR1 LNHNV and CDR2 YYDKDF (reference sequence). The V and J ends lost 1 base and 7 bases, in that order; junction bases with no gene match: 17. The CDR3 runs 18 residues. The CDR3 nucleotides are TGTGCCACCAGCAGAGTTGCAGGGGGCAGGATGGGGCCTTTTGAAGCTTTCTTT. Its translation is CATSRVAGGRMGPFEAFF.

The chain is built from TRBV27 and TRBJ1-1, with D possibly TRBD1 on 6 matching bases. The V end lost 6 bases, the J end lost 0 bases, and 8 bases lay between the germline ends. The CDR3 extends over 13 amino acids. CDR1 MNHEY and CDR2 SMNVEV come from the germline V gene (reference sequence). CDR3 region: CASRTGMNTEAFF. Here the CDR3 DNA reads TGTGCCAGCAGGACAGGTATGAACACTGAAGCTTTCTTT.

The chain combines TRBV7-9 with TRBJ2-3; 8 nucleotides align to TRBD1. The CDR3 totals 14 residues. Germline trimming cut 5 bases from V and 4 bases from J; bases unmatched to any gene: 5. Germline V gene data show CDR1 as SEHNR and CDR2 as FQNEAQ (reference sequence). CDR3 DNA: TGTGCCAGCAGCCACAGGGGGGATTCAGATACGCAGTATTTT. Its protein product is CASSHRGDSDTQYF.

The chain links TRBV7-3 to TRBJ2-1; TRBD1 matches 9 bases. The V gene end was trimmed by 1 base and the J gene end by 4 bases; junction bases not matched to a gene: 8. The CDR3 contains 17 residues. Germline CDR1 SGHTA, CDR2 FQGTGA. DNA for the CDR3: TGTGCCAGCAGCTTAAACCCCAGACAGGGGGTATACAATGAGCAGTTCTTC. It translates to CASSLNPRQGVYNEQFF.

The chain links TRBV9 to TRBJ2-3, with D tentatively TRBD2 (5 bases). This CDR3 has 16 amino acids. V was clipped by 4 bases and J by 4 bases, with 19 bases between them. Germline V gene lookup returns CDR1 SGDLS and CDR2 YYNGEE. The chain's CDR3 is CASSPSPSFGADTQYF. In DNA, the CDR3 is TGTGCCAGCAGCCCCAGTCCTAGCTTCGGGGCAGATACGCAGTATTTT.

The chain carries TRBV27 and TRBJ1-1; D remains unclear. Germline values: CDR1 MNHEY, CDR2 SMNVEV (reference sequence). V lost 3 bases, J lost 2 bases, and 4 bases lay in between. This CDR3 has 12 amino acids. In DNA form, the CDR3 reads TGTGCCAGCAGTTTCCCTAACACTGAAGCTTTCTTT. Translation: CASSFPNTEAFF.

The table lists this clone with a few counts. The CDR3 loop is CASSLGTSSYNEQFF. CDR3 sequence (DNA): TGTGCCAGCAGCTTGGGGACTAGCTCCTACAATGAGCAGTTCTTC. The V gene is TRBV5-6, the J gene TRBJ2-1; TRBD2 agrees at 7 bases. V lost 0 bases and J lost 0; bases outside the gene matches: 0. CDR3 length equals 15 residues. Germline values: CDR1 SGHDT, CDR2 YYEEEE.

The chain combines TRBV27 with TRBJ1-5; 7 bases are a match to TRBD1. The CDR3 sequence is 18 residues long. V lost 6 bases, J lost 0 bases, and 14 bases stayed unmatched. Germline values: CDR1 MNHEY, CDR2 SMNVEV (reference sequence). DNA for the CDR3: TGTGCCAGCAGCCGGGGGGGACAGTTCATTAATAGCAATCAGCCCCAGCATTTT. This gives the protein CASSRGGQFINSNQPQHF.